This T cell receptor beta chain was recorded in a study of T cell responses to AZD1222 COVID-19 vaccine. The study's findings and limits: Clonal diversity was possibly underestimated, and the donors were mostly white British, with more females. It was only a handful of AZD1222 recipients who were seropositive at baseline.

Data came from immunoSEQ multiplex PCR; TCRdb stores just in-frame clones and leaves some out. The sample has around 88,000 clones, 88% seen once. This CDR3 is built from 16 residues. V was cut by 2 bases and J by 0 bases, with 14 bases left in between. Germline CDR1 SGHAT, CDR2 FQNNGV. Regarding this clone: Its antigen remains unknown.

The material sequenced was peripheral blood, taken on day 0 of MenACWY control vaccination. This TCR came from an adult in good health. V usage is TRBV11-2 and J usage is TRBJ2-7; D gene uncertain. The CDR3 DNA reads TGTGCCAGCAGCTTATACCACTCGAGAGTCTCCTACGAGCAGTACTTC. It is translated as CASSLYHSRVSYEQYF.